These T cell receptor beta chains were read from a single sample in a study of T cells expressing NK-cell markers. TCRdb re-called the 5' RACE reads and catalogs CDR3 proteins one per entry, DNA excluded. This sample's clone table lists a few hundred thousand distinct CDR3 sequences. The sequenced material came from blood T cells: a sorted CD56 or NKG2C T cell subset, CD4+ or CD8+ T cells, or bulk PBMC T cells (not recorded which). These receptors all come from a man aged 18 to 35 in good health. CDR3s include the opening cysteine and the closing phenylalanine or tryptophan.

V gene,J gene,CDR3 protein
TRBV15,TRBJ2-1,CATSDPSGRVLDEQFF
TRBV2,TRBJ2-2,CASRTEMTGELFF
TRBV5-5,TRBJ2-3,CASSLSGGSWNTDTQYF
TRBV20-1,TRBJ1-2,CSATLGGNYGYTF
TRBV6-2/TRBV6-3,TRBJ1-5,CASSYSHFPGDSNQPQHF
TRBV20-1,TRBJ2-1,CSATIPPGSNEQFF
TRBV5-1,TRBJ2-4,CASSLGDRGNIQYF
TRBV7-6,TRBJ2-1,CASSPGRDYEQFF
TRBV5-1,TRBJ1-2,CASSLTAGEHGYTF
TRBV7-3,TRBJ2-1,CASSLSAGNYNEQFF
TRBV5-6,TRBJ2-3,CASSPTSGRAIRTDTQYF
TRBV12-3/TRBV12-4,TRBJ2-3,CASIPGTGFTDTQYF
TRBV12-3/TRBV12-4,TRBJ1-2,CASSFSGLAGYTF
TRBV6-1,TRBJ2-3,CASRATGPTDTQYF
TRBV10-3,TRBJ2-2,CAISQVLTNTGELFF
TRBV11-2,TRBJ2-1,CASLAGAFDHNEQFF
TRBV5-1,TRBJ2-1,CASSLAIQSGDEQFF
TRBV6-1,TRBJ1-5,CASRMNSNQPQHF
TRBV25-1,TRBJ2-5,CASSEAHRSRETQYF
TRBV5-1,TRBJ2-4,CASSSSVAKNIQYF
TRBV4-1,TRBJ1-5,CASSQDLGGSYSNQPQHF
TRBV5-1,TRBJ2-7,CASSFGGRWNEQYF
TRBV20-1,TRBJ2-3,CSARDGMRSAYF
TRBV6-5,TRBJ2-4,CASSYPQSGRAWAKNIQYF
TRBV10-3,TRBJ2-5,CANRAGVGETQYF
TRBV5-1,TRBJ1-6,CASSLVPGGNSPLHF
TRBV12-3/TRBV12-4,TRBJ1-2,CASRENNYGYTF
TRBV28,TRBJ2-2,CASLPGTGRTGELFF
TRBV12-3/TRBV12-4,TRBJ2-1,CASSPTTPLGEQFF
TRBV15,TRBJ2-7,CATSRERGTSEQYF
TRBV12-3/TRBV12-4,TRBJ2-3,CASSLAYLAENTDTQYF
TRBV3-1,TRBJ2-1,CASSHRAVDNEQFF
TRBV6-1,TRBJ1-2,CASSEDRVFYGYTF
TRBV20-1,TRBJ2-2,CSASGDRRDGELFF
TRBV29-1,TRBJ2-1,CSVGGREGQFF